In this sample, the clone carrying this T cell receptor (beta chain) turned up once. V dropped 5 bases and J dropped 0 bases, with 10 bases sitting between them. CDR1 and CDR2 from the germline V gene are LNHDA and SQIVND (reference sequence). This CDR3 has 14 residues. This specimen comes from a study of blood T cell repertoires in COVID-19. The overall study: Italy, Spain and the United States were the sources of the convalescent and acute COVID-19 samples.

Only in-frame clones appear in the TCRdb table, and some are missing; sequencing was by immunoSEQ multiplex PCR. The data show 40,000 to 55,000 clones, around 73% seen once. Participants, roughly 18 to 90 years old, spanned around 26 US areas. Participants' own reports of clinical history determined their cohort assignment. The clonotype was recovered from a woman aged 50 to 60 with acute COVID-19. This rearrangement joins TRBV19 to TRBJ1-2; perhaps TRBD1 as D (5 bases). Source material: PBMCs or T cells enriched from blood (not recorded which). The CDR3 nucleotides are TGTGCCAGTAGTGTACAGGTAGCTAACTATGGCTACACCTTC. Its translation: CASSVQVANYGYTF. Looking up the rest from reference TRBV19 and TRBJ1-2 gives the full variable domain: DGGITQSPKYLFRKEGQNVTLSCEQNLNHDAMYWYRQDPGQGLRLIYYSQIVNDFQKGDIAEGYSVSREKKESFPLTVTSAQKNPTAFYLCASSVQVANYGYTFGSGTRLTVV.